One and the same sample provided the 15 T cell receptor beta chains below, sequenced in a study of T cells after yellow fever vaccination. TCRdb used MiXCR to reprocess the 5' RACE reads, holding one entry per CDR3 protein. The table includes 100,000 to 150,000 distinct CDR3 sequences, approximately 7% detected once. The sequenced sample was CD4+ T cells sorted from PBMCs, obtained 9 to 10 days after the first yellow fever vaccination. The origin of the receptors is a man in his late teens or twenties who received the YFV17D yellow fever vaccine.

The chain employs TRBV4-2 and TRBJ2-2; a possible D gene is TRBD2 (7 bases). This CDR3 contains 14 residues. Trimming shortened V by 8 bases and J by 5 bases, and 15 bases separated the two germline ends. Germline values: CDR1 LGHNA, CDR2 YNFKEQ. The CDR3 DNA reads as TGTGCCAGCGGCGCCGGGGGGCCAACCGGGGAGCTGTTTTTT. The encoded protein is CASGAGGPTGELFF.

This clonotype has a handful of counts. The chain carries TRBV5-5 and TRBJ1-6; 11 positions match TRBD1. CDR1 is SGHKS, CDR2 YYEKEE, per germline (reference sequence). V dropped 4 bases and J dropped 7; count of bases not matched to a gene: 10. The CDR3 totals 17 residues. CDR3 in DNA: TGTGCCAGCAGCGGGGGACCTAGGACAGGGGGCAATTCACCCCTCCACTTT. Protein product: CASSGGPRTGGNSPLHF.

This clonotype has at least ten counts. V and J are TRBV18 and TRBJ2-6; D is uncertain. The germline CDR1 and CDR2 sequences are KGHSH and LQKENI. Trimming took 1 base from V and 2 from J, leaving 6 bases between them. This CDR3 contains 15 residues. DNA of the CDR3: TGTGCCAGCTCACCACTGGGGACTGGGGCCAACGTCCTGACTTTC. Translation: CASSPLGTGANVLTF.

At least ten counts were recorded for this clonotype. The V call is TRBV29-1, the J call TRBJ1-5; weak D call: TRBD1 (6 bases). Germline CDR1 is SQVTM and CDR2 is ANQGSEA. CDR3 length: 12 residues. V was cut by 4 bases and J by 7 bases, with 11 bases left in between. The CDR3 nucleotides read TGCAGCGTTGGAGGGGGTGGCCAGCCCCAGCATTTT. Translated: CSVGGGGQPQHF.

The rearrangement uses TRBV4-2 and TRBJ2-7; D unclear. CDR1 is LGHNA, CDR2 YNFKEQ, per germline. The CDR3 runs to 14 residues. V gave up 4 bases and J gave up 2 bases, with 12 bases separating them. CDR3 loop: CASSRVGSTYEQYF. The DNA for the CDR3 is TGTGCCAGCAGCCGGGTGGGATCTACCTACGAGCAGTACTTC.

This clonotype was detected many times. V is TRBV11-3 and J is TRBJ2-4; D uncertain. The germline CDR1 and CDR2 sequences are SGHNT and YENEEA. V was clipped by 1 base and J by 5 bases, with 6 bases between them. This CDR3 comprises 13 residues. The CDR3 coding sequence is TGTGCCAGCAGCTTAGCAGAGCAAAACATTCAGTACTTC. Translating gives CASSLAEQNIQYF.

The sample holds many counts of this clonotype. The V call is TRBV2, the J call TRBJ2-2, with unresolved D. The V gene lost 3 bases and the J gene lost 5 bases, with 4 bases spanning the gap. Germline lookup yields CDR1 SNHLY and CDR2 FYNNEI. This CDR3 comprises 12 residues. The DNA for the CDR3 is TGTGCCAGCAGTGACTTTACCGGGGAGCTGTTTTTT. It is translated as CASSDFTGELFF. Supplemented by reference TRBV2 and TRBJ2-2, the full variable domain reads EPEVTQTPSHQVTQMGQEVILRCVPISNHLYFYWYRQILGQKVEFLVSFYNNEISEKSEIFDDQFSVERPDGSNFTLKIRSTKLEDSAMYFCASSDFTGELFFGEGSRLTVL.

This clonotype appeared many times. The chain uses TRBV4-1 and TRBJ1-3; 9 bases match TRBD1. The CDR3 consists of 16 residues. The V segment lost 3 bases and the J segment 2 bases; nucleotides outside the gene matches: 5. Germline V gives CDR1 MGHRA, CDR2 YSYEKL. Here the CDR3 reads CASSQPRQGAGNTIYF. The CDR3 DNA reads TGCGCCAGCAGCCAGCCACGACAGGGGGCTGGAAACACCATATATTTT.

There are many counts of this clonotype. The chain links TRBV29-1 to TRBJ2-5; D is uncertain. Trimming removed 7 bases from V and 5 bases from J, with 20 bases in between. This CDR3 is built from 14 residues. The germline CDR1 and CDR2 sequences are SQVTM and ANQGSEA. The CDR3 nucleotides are TGCAGCGGTACGGTGACCAGGCATCTCGAGACCCAGTACTTC. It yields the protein CSGTVTRHLETQYF.

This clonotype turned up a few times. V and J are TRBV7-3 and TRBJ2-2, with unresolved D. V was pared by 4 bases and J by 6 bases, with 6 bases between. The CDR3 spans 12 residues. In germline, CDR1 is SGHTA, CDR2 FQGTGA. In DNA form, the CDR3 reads TGTGCCAGCAGCTCCGACGCCGGGGAGCTGTTTTTT. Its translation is CASSSDAGELFF.

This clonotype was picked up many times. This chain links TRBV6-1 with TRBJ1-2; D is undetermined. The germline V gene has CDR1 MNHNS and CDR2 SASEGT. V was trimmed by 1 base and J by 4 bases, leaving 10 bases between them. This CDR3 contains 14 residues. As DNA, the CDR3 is TGTGCCAGCAGTGAAGGGAGGCAGGCCTATGGCTACACCTTC. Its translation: CASSEGRQAYGYTF.

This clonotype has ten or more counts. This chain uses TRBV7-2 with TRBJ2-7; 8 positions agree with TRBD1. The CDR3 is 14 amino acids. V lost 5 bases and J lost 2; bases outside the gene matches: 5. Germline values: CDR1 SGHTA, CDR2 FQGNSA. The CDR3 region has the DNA TGTGCCAGCAGCCCCGGACAGGGAGCCTACGAGCAGTACGTC. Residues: CASSPGQGAYEQYV.

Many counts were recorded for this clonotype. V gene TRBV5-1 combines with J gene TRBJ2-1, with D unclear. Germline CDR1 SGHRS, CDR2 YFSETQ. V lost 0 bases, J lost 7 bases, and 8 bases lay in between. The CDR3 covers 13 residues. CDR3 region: CASSLVGRNEQFF. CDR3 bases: TGCGCCAGCAGCTTGGTTGGGCGGAATGAGCAGTTCTTC.

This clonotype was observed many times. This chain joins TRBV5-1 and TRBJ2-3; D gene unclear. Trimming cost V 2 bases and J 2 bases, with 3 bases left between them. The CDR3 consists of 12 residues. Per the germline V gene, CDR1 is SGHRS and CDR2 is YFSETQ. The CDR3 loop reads CASSFPTDTQYF. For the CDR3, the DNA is TGCGCCAGCAGCTTCCCCACAGATACGCAGTATTTT. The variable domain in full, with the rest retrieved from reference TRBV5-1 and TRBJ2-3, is KAGVTQTPRYLIKTRGQQVTLSCSPISGHRSVSWYQQTPGQGLQFLFEYFSETQRNKGNFPGRFSGRQFSNSRSEMNVSTLELGDSALYLCASSFPTDTQYFGPGTRLTVL.

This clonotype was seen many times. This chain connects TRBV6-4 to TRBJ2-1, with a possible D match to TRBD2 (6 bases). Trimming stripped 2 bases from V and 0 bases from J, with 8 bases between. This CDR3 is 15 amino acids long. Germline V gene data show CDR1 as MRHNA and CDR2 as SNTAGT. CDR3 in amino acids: CASSDSGFSYNEQFF. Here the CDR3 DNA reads TGTGCCAGCAGTGACAGCGGGTTCTCCTACAATGAGCAGTTCTTC.